A selection of T cell receptor beta chains follows, all from one sample in a study of blood T cell repertoires in COVID-19. Sequenced by immunoSEQ multiplex PCR; TCRdb stores in-frame clones only, minus some. The data contain roughly 200,000 clones, 80% to 85% of them seen just once; the ten biggest clones take up 10% to 15%. Sequenced input: peripheral blood. Receptor source: a woman of 80 years or more with COVID-19, enrolled during active disease. Both conserved end residues are part of each CDR3. The D gene is left open where the match is weak. A clone size is listed for some rows: how often the clone was seen (once, few, many), or a class if it is expanded.

>TRBJ1-2|.|TRBV21-1|.
TGTGCCAGCAGCAAAGAAAGGACTCAAACACTCCGCTACACCTTC
CASSKERTQTLRYTF
>TRBJ2-3|.|TRBV5-1|TRBD2
TGCGCCAGCAGCTTTCTTCCGGGGCAGCGGGAGGGCCCGGAGTATTTT
CASSFLPGQREGPEYF
>TRBJ2-7|few|TRBV6-5|.
TGTGCCAGCAGTTACAGATTTGGCAGGACCTACGAGCAGTACTTC
CASSYRFGRTYEQYF
>TRBJ1-1|.|TRBV19|.
TGTGCCATCGCGGGGGGGTTGGGCACTGAAGCTTTCTTT
CAIAGGLGTEAFF
>TRBJ2-1|.|TRBV5-4|TRBD2
TGTGCCAGCAGCCCAAAAGCGGGGTACAATGAGCAGTTCTTC
CASSPKAGYNEQFF
>TRBJ2-7|.|TRBV12-2|.
TGTGCAAGTCGCTTAGCGGAGGAATCGGGGCGGGGGACCTACGAGCAGTACTTC
CASRLAEESGRGTYEQYF
>TRBJ2-7|.|TRBV3-1/TRBV3-2|TRBD2
TGTGCCAGCAGCCAATGGGGAGAGACTAGCGGGAGAGACGAGCAGTACTTC
CASSQWGETSGRDEQYF
>TRBJ1-2|.|TRBV29-1|.
TGCAGCGTTCCCGGGGGAAACTATGGCTACACCTTC
CSVPGGNYGYTF
>TRBJ2-3|many|TRBV25-1|TRBD2
TGTGCCAGCAGTGGCGGGACTAGCGGGAGAATAACAGATACGCAGTATTTT
CASSGGTSGRITDTQYF
>TRBJ1-2|.|TRBV3-1/TRBV3-2|.
TGTGCCAGCAGCCAAGCCCAGGGTGGGCCCTGGGGCGGTGGCTACACCTTC
CASSQAQGGPWGGGYTF
>TRBJ1-6|.|TRBV3-1/TRBV3-2|.
TGTGCCAGCAGCCAAGATTTAGGGGCACCCCTCCACTTT
CASSQDLGAPLHF
>TRBJ1-6|.|TRBV5-1|.
TGCGCCAGCAGCTCCTCGGGGGGGTTTAATTCACCCCTCCACTTT
CASSSSGGFNSPLHF
>TRBJ1-6|once|TRBV9|.
TGTGCCAGCAGCGGGACATCGGGGGGTAATTCACCCCTCCACTTT
CASSGTSGGNSPLHF
>TRBJ2-2|few|TRBV28|TRBD1
TGTGCCAGCAGTCGAACAGGGGCCGGGGAGCTGTTTTTT
CASSRTGAGELFF
>TRBJ1-3|.|TRBV5-1|TRBD1
TGCGCCAGCAGCTCGGGACAGGGGGCGTCAGGAAACACCATATATTTT
CASSSGQGASGNTIYF
>TRBJ1-1|.|TRBV19|TRBD1
TGTGCCAGTAGCAAACGACAGGGCGGCACTGAAGCTTTCTTT
CASSKRQGGTEAFF
>TRBJ2-7|few|TRBV4-2|TRBD2
TGTGCCAGCAGCCAAACCGGGACTAGCGGGGCCTTGTACGAGCAGTACTTC
CASSQTGTSGALYEQYF
>TRBJ2-7|.|TRBV5-4|.
TGTGCCAGCCGTGGAGGGCCCTACGAGCAGTACTTC
CASRGGPYEQYF
>TRBJ1-1|few|TRBV7-9|.
TGTGCCAGCAGCTTACCATGGAACACTGAAGCTTTCTTT
CASSLPWNTEAFF
>TRBJ2-7|few|TRBV19|.
TGTGCCAGTAGCACCACCTCTAGCGTGCCACCCTACGAGCAGTACTTC
CASSTTSSVPPYEQYF